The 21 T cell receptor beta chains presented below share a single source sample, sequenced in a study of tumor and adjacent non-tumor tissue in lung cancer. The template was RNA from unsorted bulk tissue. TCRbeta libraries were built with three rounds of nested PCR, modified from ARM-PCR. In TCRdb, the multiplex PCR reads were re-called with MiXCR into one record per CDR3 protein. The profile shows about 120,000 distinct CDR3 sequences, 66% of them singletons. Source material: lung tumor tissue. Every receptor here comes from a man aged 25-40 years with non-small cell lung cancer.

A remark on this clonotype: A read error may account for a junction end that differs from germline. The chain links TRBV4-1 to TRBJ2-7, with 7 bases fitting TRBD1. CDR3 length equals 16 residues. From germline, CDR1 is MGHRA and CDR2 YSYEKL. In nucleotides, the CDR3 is TGCGCCTGCAGCCAAGACGAGACAGGGCAGACCTACAAGCAGTACTTC. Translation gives CACSQDETGQTYKQYF.

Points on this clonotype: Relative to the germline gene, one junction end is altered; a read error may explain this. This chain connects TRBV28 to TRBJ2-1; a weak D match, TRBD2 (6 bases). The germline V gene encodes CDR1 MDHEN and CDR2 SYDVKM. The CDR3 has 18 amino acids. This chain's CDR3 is CASSSPIAEKSSYNEQLF. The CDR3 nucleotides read TGCGCCAGCAGTTCCCCTATAGCGGAGAAGAGCTCCTACAATGAGCAGTTATTC. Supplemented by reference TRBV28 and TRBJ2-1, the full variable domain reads DVKVTQSSRYLVKRTGEKVFLECVQDMDHENMFWYRQDPGLGLRLIYFSYDVKMKEKGDIPEGYSVSREKKERFSLILESASTNQTSMYLCASSSPIAEKSSYNEQLFGPGTRLTVL.

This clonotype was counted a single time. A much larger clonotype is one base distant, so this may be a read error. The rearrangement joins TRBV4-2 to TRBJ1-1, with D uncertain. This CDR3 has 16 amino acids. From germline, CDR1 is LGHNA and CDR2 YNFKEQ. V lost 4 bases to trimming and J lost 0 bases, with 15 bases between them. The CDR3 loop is CASSPQAGVMNTEAFF. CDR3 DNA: TGTGCCAGCAGCCCCCAGGCAGGCGTCATGAACACTGAAGCTTTCTTT.

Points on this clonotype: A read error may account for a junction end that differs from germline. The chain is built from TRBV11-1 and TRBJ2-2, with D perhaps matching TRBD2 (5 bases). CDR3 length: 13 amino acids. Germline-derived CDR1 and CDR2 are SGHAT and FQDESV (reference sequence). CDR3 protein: CASNLEYTGDLFF. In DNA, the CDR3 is TGTGCCAGCAACCTCGAGTACACCGGGGATCTGTTTTTT. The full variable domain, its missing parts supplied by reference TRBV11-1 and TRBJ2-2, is EAEVAQSPRYKITEKSQAVAFWCDPISGHATLYWYRQILGQGPELLVQFQDESVVDDSQLPKDRFSAERLKGVDSTLKIQPAELGDSAMYLCASNLEYTGDLFFGEGSRLTVL.

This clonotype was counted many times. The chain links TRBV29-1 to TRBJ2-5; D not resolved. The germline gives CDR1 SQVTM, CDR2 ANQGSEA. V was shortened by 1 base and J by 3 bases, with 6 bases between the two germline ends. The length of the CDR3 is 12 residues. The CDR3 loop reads CSVEVMEETQYF. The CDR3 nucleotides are TGCAGCGTTGAAGTAATGGAAGAGACCCAGTACTTC.

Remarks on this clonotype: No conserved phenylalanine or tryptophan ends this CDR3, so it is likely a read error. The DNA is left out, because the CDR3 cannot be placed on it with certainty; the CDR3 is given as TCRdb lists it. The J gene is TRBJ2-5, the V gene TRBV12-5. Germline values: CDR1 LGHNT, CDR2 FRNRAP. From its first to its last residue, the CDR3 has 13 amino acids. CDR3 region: CASGLSDPETHYL.

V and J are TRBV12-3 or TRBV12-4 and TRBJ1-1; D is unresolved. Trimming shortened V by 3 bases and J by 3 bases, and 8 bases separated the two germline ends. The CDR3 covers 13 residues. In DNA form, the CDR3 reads TGTGCCAGCAGTTTTATCAGATACACTGAAGCTTTCTTT. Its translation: CASSFIRYTEAFF.

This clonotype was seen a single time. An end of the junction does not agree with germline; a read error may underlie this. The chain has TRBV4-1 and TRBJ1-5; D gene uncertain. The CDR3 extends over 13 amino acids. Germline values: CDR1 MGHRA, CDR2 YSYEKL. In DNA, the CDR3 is TGCGCCAACAGCCAATTGGAGACTCAACCCCAGCATTTT. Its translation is CANSQLETQPQHF.

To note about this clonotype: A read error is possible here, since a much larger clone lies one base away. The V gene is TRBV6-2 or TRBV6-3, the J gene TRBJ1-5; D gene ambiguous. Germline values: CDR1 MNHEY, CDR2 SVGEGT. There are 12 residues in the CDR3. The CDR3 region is CASSRTNRPQHF. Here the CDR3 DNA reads TGTGCCAGCAGTCGTACCAATCGGCCCCAGCATTTT.

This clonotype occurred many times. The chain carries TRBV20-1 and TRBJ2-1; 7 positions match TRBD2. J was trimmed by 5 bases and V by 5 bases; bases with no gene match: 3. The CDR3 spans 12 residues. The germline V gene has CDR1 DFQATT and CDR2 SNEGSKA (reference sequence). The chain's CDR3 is CSAGLADNEQFF. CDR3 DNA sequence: TGCAGTGCTGGGCTAGCGGACAATGAGCAGTTCTTC.

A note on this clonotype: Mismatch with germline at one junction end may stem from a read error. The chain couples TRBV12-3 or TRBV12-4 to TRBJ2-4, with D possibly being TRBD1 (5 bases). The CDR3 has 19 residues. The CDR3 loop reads CASSSGYGASVQAKNIQYF. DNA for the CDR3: TGTGCCAGCAGTTCAGGGTATGGGGCTTCGGTCCAAGCCAAAAACATTCAGTATTTC.

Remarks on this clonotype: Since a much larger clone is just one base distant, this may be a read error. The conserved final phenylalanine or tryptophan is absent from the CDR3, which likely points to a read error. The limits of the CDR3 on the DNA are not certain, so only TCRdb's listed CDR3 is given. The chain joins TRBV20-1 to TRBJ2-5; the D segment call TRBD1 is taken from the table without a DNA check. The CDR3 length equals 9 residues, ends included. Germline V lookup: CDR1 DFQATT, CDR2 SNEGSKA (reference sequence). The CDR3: CNARPPGPN.

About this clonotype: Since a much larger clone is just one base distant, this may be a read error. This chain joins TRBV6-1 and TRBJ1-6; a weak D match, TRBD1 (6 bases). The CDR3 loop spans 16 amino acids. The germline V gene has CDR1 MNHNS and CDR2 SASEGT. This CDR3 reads CASSERQALANSPLRF. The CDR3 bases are TGTGCCAGCAGTGAGAGACAGGCCCTAGCCAATTCACCCCTCCGCTTT.

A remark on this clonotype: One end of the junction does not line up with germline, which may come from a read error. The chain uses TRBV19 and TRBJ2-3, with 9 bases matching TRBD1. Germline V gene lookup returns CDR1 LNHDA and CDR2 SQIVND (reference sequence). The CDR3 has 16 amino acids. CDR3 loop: CASSVYRGPGTDTRYF. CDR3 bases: TGTGCCAGTAGTGTCTACAGGGGGCCGGGCACAGATACGCGGTATTTT. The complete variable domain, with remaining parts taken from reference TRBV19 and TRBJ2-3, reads DGGITQSPKYLFRKEGQNVTLSCEQNLNHDAMYWYRQDPGQGLRLIYYSQIVNDFQKGDIAEGYSVSREKKESFPLTVTSAQKNPTAFYLCASSVYRGPGTDTRYFGPGTRLTVL.

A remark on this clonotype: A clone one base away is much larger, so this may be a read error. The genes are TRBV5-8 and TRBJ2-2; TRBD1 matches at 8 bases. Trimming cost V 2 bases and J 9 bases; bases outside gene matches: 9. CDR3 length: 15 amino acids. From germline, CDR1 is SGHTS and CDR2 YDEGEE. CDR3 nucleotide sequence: TGTGCCAGCAGCTTCGGCCAGGGGGCTACCTGGGAGCTGTTTTTT. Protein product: CASSFGQGATWELFF.

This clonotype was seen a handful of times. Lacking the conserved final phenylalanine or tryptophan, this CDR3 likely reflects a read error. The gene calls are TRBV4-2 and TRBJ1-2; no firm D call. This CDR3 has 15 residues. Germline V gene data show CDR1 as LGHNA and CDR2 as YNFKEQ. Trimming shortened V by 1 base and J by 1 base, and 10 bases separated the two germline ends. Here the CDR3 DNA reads TGTGCCAGCAGCCAAGTGGTAGGTGTTAACTATGGCTACACCATC. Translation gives CASSQVVGVNYGYTI.

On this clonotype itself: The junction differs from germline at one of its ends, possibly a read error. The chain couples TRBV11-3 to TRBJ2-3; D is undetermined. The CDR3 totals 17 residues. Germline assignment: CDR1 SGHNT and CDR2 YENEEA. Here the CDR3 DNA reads TGTGTCAGCCAATCTGAGATCCGAGACATAGGCACAGATACAAAGTATTTT. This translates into CVSQSEIRDIGTDTKYF.

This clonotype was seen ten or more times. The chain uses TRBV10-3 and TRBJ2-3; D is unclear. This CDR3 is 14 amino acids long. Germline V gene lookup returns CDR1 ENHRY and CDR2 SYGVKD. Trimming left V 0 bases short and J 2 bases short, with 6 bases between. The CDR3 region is CAISESGSTDTQYF. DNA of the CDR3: TGTGCCATCAGTGAGTCGGGCTCCACAGATACGCAGTATTTT.

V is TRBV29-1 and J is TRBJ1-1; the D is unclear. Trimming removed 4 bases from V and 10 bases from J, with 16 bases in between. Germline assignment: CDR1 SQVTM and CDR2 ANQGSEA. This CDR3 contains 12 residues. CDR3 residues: CSVAWQDVGAFF. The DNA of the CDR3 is TGCAGCGTTGCATGGCAGGACGTTGGAGCTTTCTTT. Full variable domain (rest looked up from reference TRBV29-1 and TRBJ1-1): SAVISQKPSRDICQRGTSLTIQCQVDSQVTMMFWYRQQPGQSLTLIATANQGSEATYESGFVIDKFPISRPNLTFSTLTVSNMSPEDSSIYLCSVAWQDVGAFFGQGTRLTVV.

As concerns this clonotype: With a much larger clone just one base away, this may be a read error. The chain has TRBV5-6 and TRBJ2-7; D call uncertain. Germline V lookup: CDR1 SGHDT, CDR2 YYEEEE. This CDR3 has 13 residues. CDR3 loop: CDSSPGLPLQQYF. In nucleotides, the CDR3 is TGTGACAGCAGCCCTGGGCTTCCTCTGCAGCAGTACTTC.

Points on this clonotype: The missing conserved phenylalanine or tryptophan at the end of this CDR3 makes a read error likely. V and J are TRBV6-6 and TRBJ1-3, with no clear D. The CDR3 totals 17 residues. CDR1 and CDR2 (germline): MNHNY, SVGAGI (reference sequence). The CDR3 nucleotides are TGTGCCAGCAGTTATGGGCAGCTTGAGAGCTCTAGAAACACCATATATTCT. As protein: CASSYGQLESSRNTIYS.